The 2 T cell receptor beta chains reported below all come from one sample, sequenced in a study of T cells in Graves' hyperthyroidism and ophthalmopathy. From RNA transcripts, TCR beta CDR3 regions were amplified. The TCR CDR3 first-round RT-PCR relied on the HTBI primer set. Each CDR3 protein gets one entry after TCRdb re-called the multiplex PCR reads with MiXCR. Here the sample spans 550,000 to 700,000 distinct CDR3 sequences, about 14% being singletons. Sequenced sample: blood. These receptors came from a woman in her forties with Graves' ophthalmopathy.

At least ten counts were recorded for this clonotype. The chain carries TRBV28 and TRBJ2-5; D remains unclear. CDR3 size: 15 residues. Trimming cost V 1 base and J 5 bases, with 14 bases left between them. Germline V lookup: CDR1 MDHEN, CDR2 SYDVKM. The CDR3 DNA follows: TGTGCCAGCAGTTTATTTGGGATCGTAGGGGAGACCCAGTACTTC. The encoded protein is CASSLFGIVGETQYF.

The chain uses TRBV2 and TRBJ1-3; 8 bases match TRBD1. The junction had 8 bases not matched to a gene; V was cut back by 6 bases and J by 7 bases. The CDR3 is 14 residues long. From germline, CDR1 is SNHLY and CDR2 FYNNEI. The CDR3 loop reads CASSVRTGMNTIYF. The CDR3 nucleotides read TGTGCCAGCAGCGTACGGACAGGGATGAACACCATATATTTT. The whole variable domain, remainder taken from reference TRBV2 and TRBJ1-3, is EPEVTQTPSHQVTQMGQEVILRCVPISNHLYFYWYRQILGQKVEFLVSFYNNEISEKSEIFDDQFSVERPDGSNFTLKIRSTKLEDSAMYFCASSVRTGMNTIYFGEGSWLTVV.